The following is a T cell receptor beta chain sequence with its context. The entry originates in a study of blood T cell repertoires in COVID-19. Study-level information: PBMCs, B-cell-depleted T cells, or T cells were the source of the cDNA or gDNA that made up the material.

Clones were read by immunoSEQ multiplex PCR, and TCRdb kept only the in-frame ones, dropping some. The table records a few hundred thousand clones, around 91% of them present only once. The CDR3 covers 13 residues. The ends were cut back, 4 bases at V and 6 bases at J, with 16 bases in the middle. CDR1 is SQVTM, CDR2 ANQGSEA, per germline. Recruits, aged about 18 to 100 years, lived in about two dozen US areas. The receptor's source is a man aged 25 to 45 who had recovered from COVID-19. The chain uses TRBV29-1 and TRBJ2-7, with D possibly matching TRBD2 (5 bases). Material for sequencing was PBMCs or T cells enriched from blood (not recorded which). The CDR3 DNA follows: TGCAGCGTTGCCGCCCGGGGTTCGGGCGAGCAGTACTTC. Protein sequence: CSVAARGSGEQYF.